These T cell receptor beta chains were read from a single sample in a study of tumor and adjacent non-tumor tissue in lung cancer. TCRdb processed the multiplex PCR reads anew with MiXCR; each CDR3 protein has one entry. Of over 85,000 distinct CDR3 sequences in the sample, over 75% were seen once. The sample comprised lung tumor tissue. The source is a man aged 70 or older with non-small cell lung cancer. Each CDR3 is given with its conserved first and last residue. D genes are given only for firm matches. The size entry is marked missing in some rows and otherwise reads once, few, many or a size class.

CDR3 length	clone size	V gene	D gene	J gene	CDR3 DNA	CDR3 protein
14	many	TRBV6-2/TRBV6-3	TRBD1	TRBJ2-3	TGTGCCACCCGGACAGGGATGATCACAGATACGCAGTATTTT	CATRTGMITDTQYF
14	many	TRBV6-6	TRBD1	TRBJ1-2	TGTGCCAGCAGTATTCCGGGACAGGGCTATGGCTACACCTTC	CASSIPGQGYGYTF
18	.	TRBV11-2	TRBD1	TRBJ1-6	TGTGCCAGCAGCCCGAGGGCAGGGGGAAGCTCATATAATTCGCCCCTCCACTTT	CASSPRAGGSSYNSPLHF
17	.	TRBV6-6	.	TRBJ1-2	TGCGCCAACAGCTACTCGATATTGGAAGGGTTCAACTATGGCTACACCTTC	CANSYSILEGFNYGYTF
14	.	TRBV11-2	.	TRBJ1-1	TGTGCCAGCAGCCTTATGGGACCCCTTAGTGAAGCTTTCTTT	CASSLMGPLSEAFF
14	.	TRBV5-5	.	TRBJ1-1	TGTACCAGCAACACGGACATCACGAACACTGAAGCTTTCTTT	CTSNTDITNTEAFF
17	.	TRBV4-2	.	TRBJ1-4	TGTGCCAGCAGCCAAGATTCGAGACCTAAGTTGGATGAAAGACTGTTTTTT	CASSQDSRPKLDERLFF
13	.	TRBV6-6	.	TRBJ2-7	TGTGCCAGTAGTTACGCCAAGGGAGGCGAGCAGTATTTC	CASSYAKGGEQYF
16	.	TRBV11-2	.	TRBJ2-1	TGTGCCAGCAGCCCCGGGACCCACCGCTTTGTTGATGAGCAGTTCTTC	CASSPGTHRFVDEQFF
16	.	TRBV11-2	.	TRBJ2-3	TGTGCCAGCAGCTTCGGGGGCCTAACACTAACAGATACGCAGTATTTT	CASSFGGLTLTDTQYF
16	.	TRBV11-3	.	TRBJ1-1	TGTGCCAGCAGCTTCCGGTACAGAACCCTGAACACTGAAGCCTGCTTT	CASSFRYRTLNTEACF
14	few	TRBV24-1	.	TRBJ2-5	TGTGCCGCAAGTACTTCAGGTTTACAAGAGACCCAGTACTTC	CAASTSGLQETQYF
12	.	TRBV28	.	TRBJ1-5	TGTGCCAGCACCCTGCAGGGCCAGCCTCAGCATTTT	CASTLQGQPQHF
13	.	TRBV5-5	.	TRBJ2-3	TGTGCCAGCAGCTTGCAGGGCACAAATACACAGTATTTT	CASSLQGTNTQYF
17	.	TRBV5-4	.	TRBJ2-2	TGTGCCAGCAGCTTGCGGCCAGGGTCAGGGATCCCCGGGGAGCTGTTTTTT	CASSLRPGSGIPGELFF
16	many	TRBV20-1	.	TRBJ1-1	TGCAGTGCTAGAGCTCCGTTCGGACGGTCGGGGACTGAAGCTTTCTTT	CSARAPFGRSGTEAFF
15	.	TRBV19	.	TRBJ2-2	TGTGCCAGTAGTATAGCCCAGGGGGGAACCGGGGAGCTGTTTTTT	CASSIAQGGTGELFF
16	once	TRBV6-5	TRBD1	TRBJ1-2	TGTGCCAGAAGCAAAACCGGACAGGGAGCTAACTATGGCTACACCTTT	CARSKTGQGANYGYTF
14	.	TRBV29-1	TRBD2	TRBJ2-5	TGCAGCGTTGGTGGACTAGCGTTAGGAGAGACCCAGTACTTC	CSVGGLALGETQYF
10	.	TRBV10-3	.	TRBJ2-3	TGTGCCATGGTGAGAGATACGCAGTATTTT	CAMVRDTQYF
12	few	TRBV29-1	TRBD1	TRBJ1-1	TGCAGCGTCCACGGACAGGGCACTGAGGCTTGCTTT	CSVHGQGTEACF
14	.	TRBV11-2	.	TRBJ2-2	TGTGCCGGCGAAGAGACAGTAAGCACCGGGGAGCTGTTTTTT	CAGEETVSTGELFF
14	once	TRBV6-1	.	TRBJ1-1	TGTGCCAGCACCGGAGGTCGGCGGCATACTGATGCTTTCTTT	CASTGGRRHTDAFF
12	.	TRBV10-2	TRBD1	TRBJ1-1	TGCGCTAGCAGGGACAGGGGAGTTGAAGCTTTCTTT	CASRDRGVEAFF
16	.	TRBV6-2/TRBV6-3	TRBD2	TRBJ2-1	TGTGCCAGCTGTGACAGGACTAGCGGGATTAAGGATCAGCAGTTCTTC	CASCDRTSGIKDQQFF
15	.	TRBV4-1	.	TRBJ2-1	TGCGCCAGCAGTCTAGGGAGTTCAGGGCGGAATGAGCAGCTCTTC	CASSLGSSGRNEQLF
14	.	TRBV29-1	.	TRBJ2-1	TGCAGCGTTGTCAGGTCAAGCTCCTACAATGAGCAGTTCTTC	CSVVRSSSYNEQFF
15	few	TRBV11-1	TRBD1	TRBJ2-7	TGTACCAGCAGCCTATCGGGACAGGGGGTCTACGAGCAGTACTTC	CTSSLSGQGVYEQYF
13	.	TRBV5-6	.	TRBJ2-5	TGTGCAAGCAGCTTGGGGGCGTGGGAGACCCAGAACTTC	CASSLGAWETQNF
15	.	TRBV5-4	TRBD2	TRBJ2-1	TGTGCAGGCAGCCCGTACGCGGGGGGCAGGAATGAGCAGTTCTTC	CAGSPYAGGRNEQFF
14	.	TRBV4-3	.	TRBJ1-2	TGCGCCAGCAACCAAGCTATAGAACCCTATGGCTACACCTTC	CASNQAIEPYGYTF
12	.	TRBV12-3/TRBV12-4	.	TRBJ2-5	TGTAACAGCAGTTCCGTATGGGGGACCCAGTACTTC	CNSSSVWGTQYF
15	.	TRBV11-2	TRBD1	TRBJ2-7	TGTGCCAGCAGTTTAGATCAGGGGGCCCCCTACGTGCGGTACTTC	CASSLDQGAPYVRYF
11	.	TRBV29-1	.	TRBJ2-1	TGCAGCGTCTCCGGGCCAAATGTGCAATTCTTC	CSVSGPNVQFF
13	once	TRBV6-6	.	TRBJ2-7	TGTGACAGCAGTTATGCCTGGGGAGGCGAGCAGTACTTC	CDSSYAWGGEQYF
11	.	TRBV14	.	TRBJ2-5	TGTGCCTGCACTCAAGCGGGGACCCAGTACTTC	CACTQAGTQYF
14	once	TRBV5-6	TRBD1	TRBJ2-5	TGTGCCAGCAGACGGGACAGGGGGCGCGGGATCCAATACTTC	CASRRDRGRGIQYF
15	.	TRBV11-3	TRBD2	TRBJ2-7	TGTGTCAGCAGCCGAGAACTAGCGGAGTCCTACGAGCAGTACTTC	CVSSRELAESYEQYF